Sequencing of this T cell receptor (beta chain) was carried out in a study of cytomegalovirus exposure and HLA in healthy donors. About the research overall: HLA-typed donors were the source of about 85 million unique TCRs, which an early data release held. The study, taken as a whole, reports: CMV serostatus was the sole immune exposure data available.

The CDR3 is made up of 17 amino acids. Germline assignment: CDR1 SEHNR and CDR2 FQNEAQ (reference sequence). For this clone: Its antigen is unknown. Germline and junction disagree at one end, which may indicate a read error.

PCR involved 60 Vbeta and 13 Jbeta primers. Data came from immunoSEQ multiplex PCR; TCRdb stores just in-frame clones and leaves some out. This repertoire shows about 90,000 clones, roughly three fifths found once; its top ten account for roughly 3.9%. The origin of this receptor is a man between 25 and 39 years old in good health and CMV-seronegative. Sequenced sample: PBMCs. The gene calls are TRBV7-9 and TRBJ1-1, with TRBD1 as a possible D gene (5 bases). The CDR3 sequence: CSSSSLYTGRTRTEAFF. CDR3 in DNA: TGTTCCAGCAGCTCGTTGTATACAGGCAGGACCAGGACTGAAGCTTTCTTT.